One sample yielded the 17 T cell receptor beta chains listed below, sequenced in a study of blood T cell repertoires in COVID-19. Sequenced by immunoSEQ multiplex PCR; TCRdb stores in-frame clones only, minus some. The sample shows 140,000 or so clones, about 87% of them seen only once. Sequenced sample: peripheral blood. The receptors stem from a woman in her forties or fifties with acute or convalescent COVID-19.

The V gene is TRBV6-5, the J gene TRBJ2-5; the D gene is possibly TRBD1 (6 bases). Germline lookup yields CDR1 MNHEY and CDR2 SVGAGI. Trimming cost V 4 bases and J 3 bases, with 9 bases left between them. CDR3 length equals 13 residues. The CDR3 coding sequence is TGTGCCAGCAGTTGGACAGTAGAAGAGACCCAGTACTTC. Translated: CASSWTVEETQYF.

The table lists this clone with a few counts. This chain links TRBV7-8 with TRBJ2-7; 7 bases fit TRBD2. The CDR3 has 15 amino acids. Unmatched junction bases numbered 12, after V lost 8 bases and J lost 2 bases. Per germline, CDR1 SGHVS and CDR2 FQNEAQ. DNA of the CDR3: TGTGCCAGCTCTCCGAGGTTTGCGGGAGCCTACGAGCAGTACTTC. This sequence encodes CASSPRFAGAYEQYF.

This chain connects TRBV2 to TRBJ1-2, with D perhaps TRBD1 (6 bases). Germline V gene lookup returns CDR1 SNHLY and CDR2 FYNNEI. This CDR3 is built from 12 residues. The V gene lost 5 bases and the J gene lost 4 bases, with 8 bases spanning the gap. The CDR3 DNA reads TGTGCCAGCAGTTTACAGGGCTATGGCTACACCTTC. Protein product: CASSLQGYGYTF.

The chain carries TRBV4-2 and TRBJ2-1; possible D gene TRBD1, 6 bases. Germline V lookup: CDR1 LGHNA, CDR2 YNFKEQ. Trimming took off 3 bases at V and 10 bases at J, with 19 bases between the two ends. The CDR3 totals 15 residues. The CDR3 here is CASSHRSGAPREQFF. CDR3 nucleotides: TGTGCCAGCAGCCACCGGTCAGGGGCCCCTAGGGAGCAGTTCTTC.

This sequence joins TRBV7-8 and TRBJ1-2; D not certain. The CDR3 covers 13 residues. The V end lost 0 bases, the J end lost 5 bases, and 7 bases lay between the germline ends. Germline V lookup: CDR1 SGHVS, CDR2 FQNEAQ. The CDR3 coding sequence is TGTGCCAGCAGCTTAGCGAATAGTTATGGCTACACCTTC. This codes for CASSLANSYGYTF. The variable domain in full, completed from reference TRBV7-8 and TRBJ1-2, reads GAGVSQSPRYKVAKRGQDVALRCDPISGHVSLFWYQQALGQGPEFLTYFQNEAQLDKSGLPSDRFFAERPEGSVSTLKIQRTQQEDSAVYLCASSLANSYGYTFGSGTRLTVV.

The CDR3 loop reads CAWTGGGGINSPLHF. The CDR3 DNA reads as TGTGCCTGGACCGGAGGGGGGGGCATCAATTCACCCCTCCACTTT. This chain links TRBV30 with TRBJ1-6; TRBD1 is a possible D gene (6 bases). The CDR3 extends over 15 amino acids. Trimming cost V 4 bases and J 7 bases, with 17 bases left between them. Germline lookup yields CDR1 GTSNPN and CDR2 SVGIG (reference sequence). The full variable domain, rest sourced from reference TRBV30 and TRBJ1-6, is SQTIHQWPATLVQPVGSPLSLECTVEGTSNPNLYWYRQAAGRGLQLLFYSVGIGQISSEVPQNLSASRPQDRQFILSSKKLLLSDSGFYLCAWTGGGGINSPLHFGNGTRLTVT.

The chain uses TRBV7-9 and TRBJ1-5, with TRBD1 matching 7 bases. The CDR3 extends over 13 amino acids. Germline V gene lookup returns CDR1 SEHNR and CDR2 FQNEAQ (reference sequence). J lost 4 bases, V lost 6 bases, and 3 bases had no gene match. The CDR3 nucleotides read TGTGCCAGCAGAGGGACAGCTAATCAGCCCCAGCATTTT. It codes for CASRGTANQPQHF.

The chain employs TRBV27 and TRBJ2-1, with 11 bases fitting TRBD2. The CDR3 has 17 amino acids. V gave up 6 bases and J gave up 7 bases; unmatched junction bases: 14. Germline loops: CDR1 MNHEY, CDR2 SMNVEV (reference sequence). CDR3 bases: TGTGCCAGCAGCCCAAACTTAGCGGGAGGGCCTCGAAATGAGCAGTTCTTC. Translated, it gives CASSPNLAGGPRNEQFF.

The chain is built from TRBV9 and TRBJ1-1; D is unclear. The germline gives CDR1 SGDLS, CDR2 YYNGEE. The CDR3 runs 13 residues. V lost 1 base and J 3 bases, leaving 7 bases between the germline ends. The CDR3 sequence: CASSVTVDTEAFF. CDR3 sequence (DNA): TGTGCCAGCAGCGTAACAGTTGACACTGAAGCTTTCTTT.

On this clone itself: Distinct nucleotide sequences in the sample also encode this CDR3. The chain couples TRBV29-1 to TRBJ2-7; 9 bases agree with TRBD2. This CDR3 has 13 amino acids. The germline gives CDR1 SQVTM, CDR2 ANQGSEA. J was trimmed by 1 base and V by 6 bases; bases with no gene match: 4. CDR3 nucleotide sequence: TGCAGCGTGGGAACTAGCGGGTCCTACGAGCAGTACTTC. Its protein product is CSVGTSGSYEQYF.

The chain carries TRBV9 and TRBJ1-4; possible D gene TRBD1, 5 bases. Germline CDR1 and CDR2: SGDLS and YYNGEE. The CDR3 is made up of 17 amino acids. V dropped 3 bases and J dropped 0 bases, with 15 bases sitting between them. The CDR3 reads CASSGGERSSTNEKLFF. The CDR3 bases are TGTGCCAGCAGCGGGGGGGAAAGATCCTCAACTAATGAAAAACTGTTTTTT. Full variable domain (remainder filled in from reference TRBV9 and TRBJ1-4): DSGVTQTPKHLITATGQRVTLRCSPRSGDLSVYWYQQSLDQGLQFLIQYYNGEERAKGNILERFSAQQFPDLHSELNLSSLELGDSALYFCASSGGERSSTNEKLFFGSGTQLSVL.

The V and J genes are TRBV6-1 and TRBJ1-2; 9 positions match TRBD1. Germline V gene sequence: CDR1 MNHNS, CDR2 SASEGT. The CDR3 runs to 15 residues. J was trimmed by 3 bases and V by 2 bases; bases with no gene match: 4. CDR3: CASSETGQGYYGYTF. CDR3 DNA sequence: TGTGCCAGCAGTGAAACGGGACAGGGTTACTATGGCTACACCTTC.

The chain uses TRBV30 and TRBJ1-6, with 7 positions matching TRBD1. This CDR3 is built from 14 residues. Germline V gene lookup returns CDR1 GTSNPN and CDR2 SVGIG (reference sequence). With 1 base clipped from V and 9 bases from J, the junction kept 6 bases outside the gene matches. The CDR3 DNA sequence: TGTGCCTGGAGTGGGGGGTCAGGGGGTTCACCCCTCCACTTT. Residues: CAWSGGSGGSPLHF.

This chain links TRBV5-6 with TRBJ2-5, with 8 positions matching TRBD2. Germline CDR1 is SGHDT and CDR2 is YYEEEE. This CDR3 is built from 14 residues. J gave up 4 bases and V 1 base, and 3 bases lay outside the gene matches. The DNA of the CDR3 is TGTGCCAGCAGCTTGTTCGGGGGGGTAGAGACCCAGTACTTC. Encoded protein: CASSLFGGVETQYF.

The chain recombines TRBV27 with TRBJ2-2, with 11 nucleotides matching TRBD2. Trimming took 2 bases from V and 5 from J; bases not matched to a gene: 7. There are 17 residues in the CDR3. From germline, CDR1 is MNHEY and CDR2 SMNVEV (reference sequence). The CDR3 spells CASSLGIAGGPTGELFF. The CDR3 DNA sequence: TGTGCCAGCAGTTTAGGTATAGCGGGAGGGCCGACCGGGGAGCTGTTTTTT.

The CDR3 coding sequence is TGTGCCAGCAGCAACTACAGGGGGCTTCGCTATGGCTACACCTTC. It codes for CASSNYRGLRYGYTF. The chain has TRBV14 and TRBJ1-2; 9 positions agree with TRBD1. CDR3 length: 15 residues. CDR1 is SGHDN, CDR2 FVKESK, per germline. Losses at the gene ends were 5 bases for V and 4 bases for J; bases not matched to a gene: 8.

The chain recombines TRBV30 with TRBJ1-1, with TRBD1 as a possible D gene (5 bases). The germline CDR1 and CDR2 sequences are GTSNPN and SVGIG (reference sequence). The CDR3 loop spans 12 amino acids. V was shortened by 8 bases and J by 1 base, with 11 bases between the two germline ends. The CDR3 sequence: CAGTTGNTEAFF. In DNA, the CDR3 is TGTGCCGGGACTACGGGGAACACTGAAGCTTTCTTT.